Described below is a single T cell receptor (beta chain) sequence and its context. Some clones are missing from TCRdb's copy, which holds only in-frame ones; the method was immunoSEQ multiplex PCR. The data show about 75,000 clones, approximately 97% seen once. This sample was included in a study of technical replicates of blood from a handful of donors. In germline, CDR1 is KGHSH, CDR2 LQKENI. The V gene end was trimmed by 3 bases and the J gene end by 4 bases; junction bases not matched to a gene: 12. The CDR3 has 16 residues. The V gene is TRBV18, the J gene TRBJ2-7, with TRBD2 matching over 7 bases. The source is a human donor in good health. The sequenced sample was T cells isolated from PBMCs. CDR3 region: CASSPLGGRARYEQYF. The CDR3 DNA sequence: TGTGCCAGCTCACCGCTTGGGGGGAGGGCCCGATACGAGCAGTACTTC.